The 32 T cell receptor beta chains presented below share a single source sample, sequenced in a study of shared clonotypes between healthy human individuals (dated by TCRdb to 2018 to 2020). The method behind the library was the immunoSEQ multiplex PCR assay. As stored in TCRdb, this immuneACCESS dataset retains in-frame rearrangements with V and J assigned. A fraction of the clones does not appear; measured against another copy, unresolved V genes explain less than half of the discrepancy, and the remainder lacks a known reason. The sample includes roughly 2,300,000 clones, with around 93% observed a single time. The ten largest clones add up to 0.37% of the sample. Sequencing was performed on naive CD4+ T cells from PBMCs. The sample's cell subset or site label, in plain terms: CD45RA+ positively selected. The receptor source for this set is a man younger than 30 in good health. Some clones in this sample may be carry-over from other donors' samples.

V is TRBV29-1 and J is TRBJ1-3, with 7 positions matching TRBD1. The J segment lost 8 bases and the V segment lost 2 bases, leaving 6 bases of the junction unmatched. The CDR3 is made up of 13 amino acids. CDR1 is SQVTM, CDR2 ANQGSEA, per germline. The CDR3 loop is CSVEYRGGDTIYF. The CDR3 bases are TGCAGCGTTGAATACAGGGGCGGGGACACCATATATTTT. Filled out from reference TRBV29-1 and TRBJ1-3, the complete variable domain reads SAVISQKPSRDICQRGTSLTIQCQVDSQVTMMFWYRQQPGQSLTLIATANQGSEATYESGFVIDKFPISRPNLTFSTLTVSNMSPEDSSIYLCSVEYRGGDTIYFGEGSWLTVV.

The gene calls are TRBV29-1 and TRBJ2-3; D possibly corresponds to TRBD2 (6 bases). V was trimmed by 6 bases and J by 0 bases, leaving 13 bases between them. This CDR3 region has 14 residues. The germline gives CDR1 SQVTM, CDR2 ANQGSEA. In nucleotides, the CDR3 is TGCAGCGTGGGGGACTGGGAAAGCACAGATACGCAGTATTTT. This gives the protein CSVGDWESTDTQYF.

The chain employs TRBV7-3 and TRBJ2-7; no reliable D call. The CDR3 spans 12 residues. CDR1 is SGHTA, CDR2 FQGTGA, per germline. V was clipped by 5 bases and J by 6 bases, with 11 bases between them. The CDR3 nucleotides read TGTGCCAGCAGCCCCTCCCAGCTCGAGCAGTACTTC. Its translation: CASSPSQLEQYF. The full variable domain, rest sourced from reference TRBV7-3 and TRBJ2-7, is GAGVSQTPSNKVTEKGKYVELRCDPISGHTALYWYRQSLGQGPEFLIYFQGTGAADDSGLPNDRFFAVRPEGSVSTLKIQRTERGDSAVYLCASSPSQLEQYFGPGTRLTVT.

The genes are TRBV2 and TRBJ1-5; 9 bases are shared with TRBD1. V gave up 6 bases and J gave up 6 bases; unmatched junction bases: 6. The CDR3 extends over 14 amino acids. CDR1 and CDR2 (germline): SNHLY, FYNNEI. The CDR3 nucleotides read TGTGCCAGCAGCAGGGGACAGGGCAGTCAGCCCCAGCATTTT. It yields the protein CASSRGQGSQPQHF.

This chain connects TRBV11-1 to TRBJ1-1, with 7 bases that match TRBD1. Looked up from germline, CDR1 is SGHAT and CDR2 is FQDESV (reference sequence). V gave up 5 bases and J gave up 1 base; unmatched junction bases: 10. The CDR3 loop spans 16 amino acids. Here the CDR3 reads CASSQFTGATNTEAFF. The DNA of the CDR3 is TGTGCCAGCAGCCAGTTTACAGGGGCCACGAACACTGAAGCTTTCTTT.

This clone has just one count. J is TRBJ2-7 and V is TRBV19; tentative D call: TRBD1 (5 bases). With 3 bases removed from V and 2 bases from J, the gap between germline ends came to 11 bases. Looked up from germline, CDR1 is LNHDA and CDR2 is SQIVND (reference sequence). The CDR3 is 14 amino acids. CDR3 sequence reads: CASSMGQPPYEQYF. CDR3 DNA: TGTGCCAGTAGTATGGGGCAGCCCCCCTACGAGCAGTACTTC.

A note on this clone: This specimen includes other DNA sequences encoding the same CDR3. This chain connects TRBV20-1 to TRBJ2-1; D is ambiguous. CDR3 length: 11 amino acids. Germline values: CDR1 DFQATT, CDR2 SNEGSKA (reference sequence). Trimming shortened V by 2 bases and J by 3 bases, and 2 bases separated the two germline ends. This CDR3 reads CSARLYNEQFF. The DNA for the CDR3 is TGCAGTGCTAGACTCTACAATGAGCAGTTCTTC.

The chain couples TRBV27 to TRBJ2-3; D is possibly TRBD2 (6 bases). V shed 7 bases and J shed 1 base, with 18 bases lying between them. CDR3 length: 16 residues. CDR1 is MNHEY and CDR2 is SMNVEV in the germline V gene (reference sequence). CDR3 region: CASKEAGPGGTDTQYF. CDR3 coding DNA: TGTGCCAGCAAAGAGGCGGGCCCGGGGGGCACAGATACGCAGTATTTT.

The genes are TRBV11-2 and TRBJ2-2; maybe TRBD1 (6 bases). Trimming cost V 4 bases and J 5 bases, with 8 bases left between them. Germline V gene data show CDR1 as SGHAT and CDR2 as FQNNGV. The CDR3 totals 13 residues. CDR3 region: CASSSQGTGELFF. CDR3 nucleotides: TGTGCCAGCAGCTCGCAGGGGACCGGGGAGCTGTTTTTT.

This chain links TRBV5-1 with TRBJ2-2, with D hard to call. V dropped 4 bases and J dropped 0 bases, with 10 bases sitting between them. The germline CDR1 and CDR2 sequences are SGHRS and YFSETQ. The CDR3 extends over 15 amino acids. CDR3 amino acids: CASSPYNANTGELFF. Here the CDR3 DNA reads TGCGCCAGCAGCCCCTATAATGCGAACACCGGGGAGCTGTTTTTT.

The chain uses TRBV6-6 and TRBJ2-1, with 8 bases fitting TRBD2. There are 15 residues in the CDR3. CDR1 is MNHNY and CDR2 is SVGAGI in the germline V gene (reference sequence). J was trimmed by 6 bases and V by 5 bases; bases with no gene match: 9. In DNA, the CDR3 is TGTGCCAGCAGTCCCACAGCGGGAGTGCCCAATGAGCAGTTCTTC. Translating gives CASSPTAGVPNEQFF.

This chain links TRBV12-5 with TRBJ2-6, with D possibly being TRBD1 (5 bases). Germline CDR1 reads LGHNT; CDR2 reads FRNRAP. V dropped 5 bases and J dropped 5 bases, with 22 bases sitting between them. This CDR3 spans 18 amino acids. CDR3: CASGLEAAGQSRANVLTF. The CDR3 DNA is TGTGCTAGTGGTCTAGAGGCTGCAGGACAAAGTCGGGCCAACGTCCTGACTTTC.

This rearrangement joins TRBV19 to TRBJ1-4, with D maybe TRBD1 (5 bases). V lost 7 bases and J lost 5, with 14 bases in between. CDR1 is LNHDA and CDR2 is SQIVND in the germline V gene (reference sequence). The CDR3 sequence is 14 residues long. The DNA of the CDR3 is TGTGCCAGTAAGGGACCTATATCGAATGAAAAACTGTTTTTT. It translates to CASKGPISNEKLFF. The complete variable domain, with remaining parts taken from reference TRBV19 and TRBJ1-4, reads DGGITQSPKYLFRKEGQNVTLSCEQNLNHDAMYWYRQDPGQGLRLIYYSQIVNDFQKGDIAEGYSVSREKKESFPLTVTSAQKNPTAFYLCASKGPISNEKLFFGSGTQLSVL.

Points on this clone: This specimen includes other DNA sequences encoding the same CDR3. The chain has TRBV4-3 and TRBJ1-4; the match to TRBD1 covers 9 bases. CDR1 and CDR2 (germline): LGHNA, YSLEER. The junction had 7 bases not matched to a gene; V was cut back by 0 bases and J by 8 bases. The CDR3 is 16 amino acids. In DNA form, the CDR3 reads TGCGCCAGCAGCCAAGAGTGGGGGACAGGGAGGGAAAAACTGTTTTTT. Encoded protein: CASSQEWGTGREKLFF.

The rearrangement uses TRBV18 and TRBJ1-1, with 8 bases fitting TRBD1. Germline CDR1 KGHSH, CDR2 LQKENI. CDR3 size: 16 residues. Trimming cost V 3 bases and J 1 base; bases outside gene matches: 7. For the CDR3, the DNA is TGTGCCAGCTCACCGAGGACAGGGAGGGCGAACACTGAAGCTTTCTTT. Amino acids: CASSPRTGRANTEAFF.

The chain links TRBV7-6 to TRBJ1-5; D is uncertain. V was cut by 1 base and J by 6 bases, with 4 bases left in between. Germline V gene lookup returns CDR1 SGHVS and CDR2 FNYEAQ. The CDR3 is 12 amino acids. The CDR3 here is CASSLVGQPQHF. CDR3 sequence (DNA): TGTGCCAGCAGCTTAGTTGGTCAGCCCCAGCATTTT.

The chain uses TRBV28 and TRBJ2-1, with a weak D call TRBD2 (6 bases). Germline V gene lookup returns CDR1 MDHEN and CDR2 SYDVKM. V was cut by 4 bases and J by 12 bases, with 13 bases left in between. The CDR3 covers 12 residues. The CDR3 region is CASSSRTKGQFF. The CDR3 region has the DNA TGTGCCAGCAGTTCCCGGACTAAAGGGCAGTTCTTC.

This chain links TRBV11-1 with TRBJ1-1; no firm D call. Germline lookup yields CDR1 SGHAT and CDR2 FQDESV (reference sequence). The V gene lost 4 bases and the J gene lost 0 bases, with 15 bases spanning the gap. This CDR3 has 16 amino acids. The CDR3 reads CASSYGGSRMNTEAFF. Written as DNA, the CDR3 is TGTGCCAGCAGCTACGGCGGCAGCCGCATGAACACTGAAGCTTTCTTT.

This chain links TRBV10-2 with TRBJ1-4, with D possibly TRBD1 on 6 matching bases. This CDR3 comprises 16 residues. From germline, CDR1 is WSHSY and CDR2 SAAADI. Deletions cut 3 bases from V and 5 bases from J, with 16 bases between. The CDR3 protein is CASSDWGLTTNEKLFF. The CDR3 coding sequence is TGCGCCAGCAGTGATTGGGGGCTAACTACCAATGAAAAACTGTTTTTT.

The gene calls are TRBV5-1 and TRBJ2-2, with TRBD1 matching 8 bases. Germline V gene sequence: CDR1 SGHRS, CDR2 YFSETQ. CDR3 length: 14 amino acids. V shed 4 bases, J shed 6 bases, and the junction held 5 bases outside the gene matches. CDR3 in amino acids: CASSRSGGPGELFF. CDR3 DNA: TGCGCCAGCAGCAGATCAGGGGGCCCCGGGGAGCTGTTTTTT.

This clone has only one observation. DNA for the CDR3: TGCGCCAGCAGCTTGGCCAACCTAGCGGAAGAGACCCAGTACTTC. As protein: CASSLANLAEETQYF. The J gene is TRBJ2-5, the V gene TRBV5-1, with 7 positions matching TRBD2. In germline, CDR1 is SGHRS, CDR2 YFSETQ. After removal of 0 bases from V and 3 bases from J, the junction contained 5 bases not matched to a gene. The CDR3 extends over 15 amino acids.

V gene TRBV7-6 combines with J gene TRBJ2-2; tentative D call: TRBD2 (5 bases). This CDR3 has 17 amino acids. Trimming left V 2 bases short and J 4 bases short, with 17 bases between. Germline V gene lookup returns CDR1 SGHVS and CDR2 FNYEAQ. This chain's CDR3 is CASSLIPTRTTTGELFF. CDR3 nucleotide sequence: TGTGCCAGCAGCTTAATACCCACTAGGACGACCACCGGGGAGCTGTTTTTT.

The chain has TRBV6-1 and TRBJ1-4; possible D gene TRBD1, 6 bases. Trimming removed 10 bases from V and 5 bases from J, with 17 bases in between. Germline lookup yields CDR1 MNHNS and CDR2 SASEGT. The CDR3 extends over 14 amino acids. CDR3 in amino acids: CATQLSGVNEKLFF. Written as DNA, the CDR3 is TGTGCCACACAACTGTCAGGGGTGAATGAAAAACTGTTTTTT.

Concerning this clone: This sample includes further DNA sequences coding for the same CDR3. The chain combines TRBV28 with TRBJ2-7; no definite D call. Germline CDR1 MDHEN, CDR2 SYDVKM. CDR3 length equals 12 residues. Trimming left V 6 bases short and J 2 bases short, with 8 bases between. This CDR3 reads CASRSGPYEQYF. For the CDR3, the DNA is TGTGCCAGCAGATCAGGACCCTACGAGCAGTACTTC.

This clone turned up a few times. The chain has TRBV18 and TRBJ1-2; D is undetermined. Germline V gives CDR1 KGHSH, CDR2 LQKENI. The CDR3 runs to 13 residues. Trimming shortened V by 3 bases and J by 7 bases, and 12 bases separated the two germline ends. As DNA, the CDR3 is TGTGCCAGCTCACCTGGAGGGATGGCTGGCTACACCTTC. The encoded protein is CASSPGGMAGYTF.

To note about this clone: Other DNA sequences in this sample translate to the same CDR3. The chain employs TRBV20-1 and TRBJ2-3; D ambiguous. Trimming stripped 1 base from V and 5 bases from J, with 4 bases between. This CDR3 is 11 amino acids long. From germline, CDR1 is DFQATT and CDR2 SNEGSKA (reference sequence). CDR3: CSARVVDTQYF. In DNA, the CDR3 is TGCAGTGCTAGAGTGGTAGATACGCAGTATTTT.

The genes are TRBV18 and TRBJ2-2, with 8 bases aligning to TRBD2. With V trimmed by 4 bases and J by 2 bases, 6 bases remained unmatched. CDR3 length: 16 amino acids. Germline-derived CDR1 and CDR2 are KGHSH and LQKENI. The CDR3 sequence is CASSLRLATNTGELFF. DNA of the CDR3: TGTGCCAGCTCACTCCGACTAGCGACTAACACCGGGGAGCTGTTTTTT.

V is TRBV7-2 and J is TRBJ2-1; 10 bases fit TRBD2. The germline V gene has CDR1 SGHTA and CDR2 FQGNSA. The CDR3 spans 19 residues. Trimming took 5 bases from V and 4 from J; bases not matched to a gene: 17. CDR3 coding DNA: TGTGCCAGCAGCCTCCGACTCGGGGCTAGCGGGAGTTTATACAATGAGCAGTTCTTC. This gives the protein CASSLRLGASGSLYNEQFF.

The chain carries TRBV5-5 and TRBJ2-7, with 7 bases identical to TRBD1. Per germline, CDR1 SGHKS and CDR2 YYEKEE (reference sequence). The CDR3 has 14 amino acids. The J segment lost 5 bases and the V segment lost 4 bases, leaving 9 bases of the junction unmatched. This chain's CDR3 is CASSRGQVVNEQYF. The DNA for the CDR3 is TGTGCCAGCAGCCGCGGACAGGTTGTCAACGAGCAGTACTTC.

The rearrangement uses TRBV30 and TRBJ1-2; no reliable D call. The CDR3 loop spans 13 amino acids. The V end lost 8 bases, the J end lost 4 bases, and 17 bases lay between the germline ends. The germline V gene encodes CDR1 GTSNPN and CDR2 SVGIG (reference sequence). The CDR3 DNA is TGTGCCGCGGTGGGAGGGTTAGGCTATGGCTACACCTTC. The encoded protein is CAAVGGLGYGYTF.

V gene TRBV7-2 combines with J gene TRBJ1-2; D is undetermined. In germline, CDR1 is SGHTA, CDR2 FQGNSA. The CDR3 runs 15 residues. Trimming removed 5 bases at V and 5 bases at J, with 18 bases between. This CDR3 is CASSPSRGPLYGYTF. CDR3 DNA sequence: TGTGCCAGCAGCCCTAGCCGCGGTCCACTATATGGCTACACCTTC.

The chain couples TRBV5-1 to TRBJ1-3; D call uncertain. The germline V gene encodes CDR1 SGHRS and CDR2 YFSETQ. The CDR3 has 16 amino acids. Between the trimmed V and J ends, which lost 2 bases and 1 base, there was a span of 13 bases. CDR3 loop: CASSFAGPVSGNTIYF. In nucleotides, the CDR3 is TGCGCCAGCAGCTTTGCCGGACCCGTTTCTGGAAACACCATATATTTT. The whole variable domain, filled in from reference TRBV5-1 and TRBJ1-3, reads KAGVTQTPRYLIKTRGQQVTLSCSPISGHRSVSWYQQTPGQGLQFLFEYFSETQRNKGNFPGRFSGRQFSNSRSEMNVSTLELGDSALYLCASSFAGPVSGNTIYFGEGSWLTVV.